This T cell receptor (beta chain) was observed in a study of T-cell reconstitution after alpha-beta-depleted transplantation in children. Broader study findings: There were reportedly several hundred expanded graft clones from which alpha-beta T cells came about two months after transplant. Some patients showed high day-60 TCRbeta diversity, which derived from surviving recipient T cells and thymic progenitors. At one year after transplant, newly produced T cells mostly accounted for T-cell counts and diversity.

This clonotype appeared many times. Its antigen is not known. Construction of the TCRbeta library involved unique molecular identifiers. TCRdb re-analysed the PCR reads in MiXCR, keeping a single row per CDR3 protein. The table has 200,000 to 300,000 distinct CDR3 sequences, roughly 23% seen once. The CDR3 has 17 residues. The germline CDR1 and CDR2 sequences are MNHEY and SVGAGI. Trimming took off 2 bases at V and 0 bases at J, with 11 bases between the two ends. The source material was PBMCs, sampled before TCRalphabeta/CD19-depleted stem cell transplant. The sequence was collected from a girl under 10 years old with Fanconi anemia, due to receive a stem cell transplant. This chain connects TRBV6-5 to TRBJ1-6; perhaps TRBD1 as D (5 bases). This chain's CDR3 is CASSYTPGSSYNSPLHF. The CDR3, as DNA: TGTGCCAGCAGTTACACTCCAGGGAGCTCCTATAATTCACCCCTCCACTTT.